The present TCR beta chain was sequenced within a study of response to subunit inactivated influenza vaccine. Study results and limitations: T cells newly recruited by each seasonal influenza vaccination are few, the authors suggested.

There are a few counts of this clonotype. The antigen remains unidentified. TCRdb analysed the RT-PCR reads with MiXCR anew, one entry per CDR3 protein. The profile shows under 750,000 distinct CDR3 sequences, about an eighth of them singletons. Trimming took off 0 bases at V and 0 bases at J, with 6 bases between the two ends. CDR1 SGDLS and CDR2 YYNGEE come from the germline V gene. The CDR3 is 14 residues long. The sequenced sample was PBMCs from blood, obtained on the day of vaccination. The genes are TRBV9 and TRBJ1-1; D is undetermined. This receptor was taken from a man aged 45-65 years who received an inactivated influenza vaccine. CDR3 sequence: CASSVADMNTEAFF. CDR3 DNA sequence: TGTGCCAGCAGCGTAGCAGATATGAACACTGAAGCTTTCTTT.